These 9 T cell receptor beta chains came from one sample sequenced in a study of vaccination and CD4 T cells after COVID-19. No cognate antigen is known for these TCRs. The treatment is: roughly ten-day PBMC culture with coronavirus spike peptide pools or control peptides (ViraFEST assay). With the Oncomine TCR Beta short-read assay, DNA from cultured CD4+ T cells was sequenced. TCRdb fed the PCR reads into MiXCR, producing one record per CDR3 protein. The sample lists about 15,000 distinct CDR3 sequences; less than 35% were seen once. Sequenced sample: cultured CD4+ T cells from blood. These receptors all stem from a human donor with COVID-19.

As DNA, the CDR3 is TGTGCCAGCAGCCGGCGGACAGGGAACACCGGGGAGCTGTTTTTT. Its protein product is CASSRRTGNTGELFF. The chain couples TRBV7-2 to TRBJ2-2; 7 bases are shared with TRBD1. The CDR3 is 15 amino acids. Trimming at V came to 5 bases and at J to 1 base, leaving 4 bases not matched to a gene. Germline loops: CDR1 SGHTA, CDR2 FQGNSA.

This sequence joins TRBV9 and TRBJ1-2, with D hard to call. The CDR3 loop spans 14 amino acids. The V gene's germline CDR1 is SGDLS and CDR2 YYNGEE. Between the trimmed V and J ends, which lost 0 bases and 5 bases, there was a span of 11 bases. In DNA form, the CDR3 reads TGTGCCAGCAGCGTAGTTTCAGCTACTTATGGCTACACCTTC. Translating gives CASSVVSATYGYTF.

V gene TRBV28 combines with J gene TRBJ1-6; weak D call: TRBD1 (5 bases). This CDR3 has 17 residues. The germline CDR1 and CDR2 sequences are MDHEN and SYDVKM. Trimming cost V 8 bases and J 0 bases, with 17 bases left between them. As DNA, the CDR3 is TGTGCCAGCGAGGACATCAAAATGAGCTCCTATAATTCACCCCTCCACTTT. As protein: CASEDIKMSSYNSPLHF.

This sequence joins TRBV12-3 or TRBV12-4 and TRBJ1-6, with 11 positions matching TRBD1. The CDR3 has 15 amino acids. V lost 4 bases and J lost 9; bases outside the gene matches: 5. The CDR3 reads CASSSGTGGSSPLHF. In nucleotides, the CDR3 is TGTGCCAGCAGTTCGGGGACAGGGGGAAGTTCACCCCTCCACTTT.

V and J are TRBV15 and TRBJ1-6; a possible D gene is TRBD1 (6 bases). CDR1 and CDR2 from the germline V gene are LNHNV and YYDKDF (reference sequence). Trimming shortened V by 5 bases and J by 0 bases, and 14 bases separated the two germline ends. This CDR3 comprises 17 residues. The CDR3, as DNA: TGTGCCACCAGCGGGCCAGGACAGAGCTCCTATAATTCACCCCTCCACTTT. It yields the protein CATSGPGQSSYNSPLHF.

The chain joins TRBV11-1 to TRBJ1-2, with TRBD1 identical over 7 bases. Trimming at V came to 5 bases and at J to 8 bases, leaving 11 bases not matched to a gene. CDR1 is SGHAT and CDR2 is FQDESV in the germline V gene (reference sequence). The CDR3 consists of 14 residues. CDR3 nucleotides: TGTGCCAGCAGCCCCCTCGACAGGGACGACGGCTACACCTTC. This sequence encodes CASSPLDRDDGYTF.

This clonotype appeared a few times. This chain links TRBV6-5 with TRBJ2-1; tentative D call: TRBD1 (6 bases). Germline V gives CDR1 MNHEY, CDR2 SVGAGI. This CDR3 has 13 residues. V was cut by 0 bases and J by 8 bases, with 8 bases left in between. Here the CDR3 DNA reads TGTGCCAGCAGTTACTCGGACAGAGATGAGCAGTTCTTC. Residues: CASSYSDRDEQFF.

The gene calls are TRBV7-3 and TRBJ2-3, with 9 bases that match TRBD1. The CDR3 has 15 residues. With V trimmed by 2 bases and J by 3 bases, 3 bases remained unmatched. Germline V gene data show CDR1 as SGHTA and CDR2 as FQGTGA. The CDR3 here is CASSLGTGRTDTQYF. The DNA of the CDR3 is TGTGCCAGCAGCTTAGGGACAGGGAGGACAGATACGCAGTATTTT.

V usage is TRBV19 and J usage is TRBJ1-5; TRBD1 is a possible D gene (6 bases). The germline gives CDR1 LNHDA, CDR2 SQIVND (reference sequence). This CDR3 has 14 residues. Between the trimmed V and J ends, which lost 4 bases and 5 bases, there was a span of 12 bases. CDR3 residues: CASSKTGTHQPQHF. The CDR3 DNA sequence: TGTGCCAGTAGTAAGACAGGCACCCATCAGCCCCAGCATTTT.